Shown below are 12 T cell receptor beta chains from a single sample sequenced in a study of OX40 agonist ivuxolimab in advanced cancers. Assay used: immunoSEQ multiplex PCR; TCRdb lists only in-frame clones, some missing. The table lists tens of thousands of clones, around 90% of them singletons. This material consisted of CD4+ or CD8+ T cells sorted from blood, taken in a trial of the OX40 agonist ivuxolimab. The receptors stem from an adult with an advanced solid tumor such as melanoma, head and neck, liver or kidney cancer.

This clone was seen once. This chain connects TRBV27 to TRBJ2-4; D unclear. This CDR3 has 13 residues. V lost 5 bases and J 7 bases, leaving 12 bases between the germline ends. Germline V lookup: CDR1 MNHEY, CDR2 SMNVEV (reference sequence). DNA of the CDR3: TGTGCCAGCAGTCCCCAGCAGAGTAACATTCAGTACTTC. Its translation is CASSPQQSNIQYF.

This chain connects TRBV19 to TRBJ1-5; 7 nucleotides match TRBD1. The CDR3 runs to 16 residues. V lost 6 bases, J lost 5 bases, and 13 bases stayed unmatched. Germline lookup yields CDR1 LNHDA and CDR2 SQIVND (reference sequence). The CDR3 reads CASSTPQGRGDQPQHF. For the CDR3, the DNA is TGTGCCAGTAGCACACCACAGGGGCGAGGAGATCAGCCCCAGCATTTT.

In this sample, this clone turned up a few times. The V and J genes are TRBV4-2 and TRBJ1-1; D gene uncertain. Germline lookup yields CDR1 LGHNA and CDR2 YNFKEQ. This CDR3 is built from 11 residues. Trimming left V 0 bases short and J 5 bases short, with 1 base between. The CDR3 protein is CASSQETEAFF. For the CDR3, the DNA is TGTGCCAGCAGCCAAGAGACTGAAGCTTTCTTT.

The chain is built from TRBV10-3 and TRBJ2-1; the D gene is possibly TRBD2 (5 bases). The V end lost 5 bases, the J end lost 4 bases, and 9 bases lay between the germline ends. Germline assignment: CDR1 ENHRY and CDR2 SYGVKD. This CDR3 contains 13 residues. The CDR3 region has the DNA TGTGCCATCAGTAAAGAGGGATACAATGAGCAGTTCTTC. Translation: CAISKEGYNEQFF.

V and J are TRBV6-5 and TRBJ2-4, with D uncertain. Looked up from germline, CDR1 is MNHEY and CDR2 is SVGAGI. Trimming removed 6 bases from V and 0 bases from J, with 9 bases in between. The CDR3 has 14 residues. CDR3: CASSPAQAKNIQYF. Here the CDR3 DNA reads TGTGCCAGCAGCCCCGCCCAAGCCAAAAACATTCAGTACTTC.

This chain connects TRBV5-1 to TRBJ2-2; D ambiguous. CDR1 is SGHRS, CDR2 YFSETQ, per germline. The CDR3 length is 14 residues. Trimming removed 6 bases at V and 0 bases at J, with 9 bases between. In nucleotides, the CDR3 is TGCGCCAGCAAGGAAGCTCCGAACACCGGGGAGCTGTTTTTT. Its translation: CASKEAPNTGELFF. The full variable domain, rest sourced from reference TRBV5-1 and TRBJ2-2, is KAGVTQTPRYLIKTRGQQVTLSCSPISGHRSVSWYQQTPGQGLQFLFEYFSETQRNKGNFPGRFSGRQFSNSRSEMNVSTLELGDSALYLCASKEAPNTGELFFGEGSRLTVL.

The rearrangement joins TRBV19 to TRBJ1-3; D is ambiguous. Trimming took 5 bases from V and 5 from J, leaving 16 bases between them. CDR3 length equals 15 residues. Germline CDR1 and CDR2: LNHDA and SQIVND (reference sequence). In DNA form, the CDR3 reads TGTGCCAGTAGTCCGGAACTCTACCTCCGAAACACCATATATTTT. Amino acids: CASSPELYLRNTIYF.

This clone turned up a few times. V is TRBV13 and J is TRBJ2-6; D unclear. Germline CDR1 and CDR2: PRHDT and FYEKMQ (reference sequence). V was cut by 0 bases and J by 11 bases, with 11 bases left in between. CDR3 length: 14 residues. CDR3 amino acids: CASSLGGFGDVLTF. The CDR3 coding sequence is TGTGCCAGCAGCTTAGGGGGATTCGGAGACGTCCTGACTTTC.

The chain combines TRBV18 with TRBJ2-7, with D possibly TRBD1 on 6 matching bases. The CDR3 consists of 16 residues. CDR1 is KGHSH and CDR2 is LQKENI in the germline V gene. Between the trimmed V and J ends, which lost 0 bases and 0 bases, there was a span of 12 bases. The CDR3 loop is CASSPPSGVSSYEQYF. CDR3 bases: TGTGCCAGCTCACCACCATCAGGGGTATCCTCCTACGAGCAGTACTTC.

This chain uses TRBV18 with TRBJ2-5, with 12 bases fitting TRBD2. From germline, CDR1 is KGHSH and CDR2 LQKENI. The CDR3 has 15 residues. V trimming: 5 bases; J trimming: 10 bases; junction bases outside the gene matches: 11. CDR3 loop: CASSSRRLAGEDQYF. The CDR3 DNA sequence: TGTGCCAGCTCATCGCGCCGACTAGCGGGGGAGGACCAGTACTTC.

The chain has TRBV18 and TRBJ1-3; D is unclear. V was clipped by 2 bases and J by 2 bases, with 4 bases between them. Germline V gene data show CDR1 as KGHSH and CDR2 as LQKENI. The CDR3 totals 13 residues. CDR3 nucleotides: TGTGCCAGCTCACCAAACACTGGAAACACCATATATTTT. Residues: CASSPNTGNTIYF.

The rearrangement joins TRBV18 to TRBJ1-2; D is unclear. The CDR3 loop spans 17 amino acids. V was shortened by 1 base and J by 2 bases, with 17 bases between the two germline ends. CDR1 and CDR2 (germline): KGHSH, LQKENI. The CDR3 is CASSPRYRPPGNYGYTF. For the CDR3, the DNA is TGTGCCAGCTCACCACGTTATCGACCCCCGGGAAACTATGGCTACACCTTC.